Listed below are T cell receptor beta chains from one sample, sequenced in a study of control samples from healthy donors and cancer patients. Profiled with immunoSEQ multiplex PCR; TCRdb holds only in-frame clones, not every one. The sample has roughly 100,000 clones; about 80% are singletons. The specimen sequenced was blood. The source is a woman aged 45-59 years in good health. Both conserved end residues are part of each CDR3. The D gene is left open where the match is weak. Only part of the rows carry a size: once, few, many, or a class if the clone is expanded.

V: TRBV12-3/TRBV12-4
D: .
size: .
J: TRBJ1-1
CDR3: CASSLEGDEAFF
DNA: TGTGCCAGCAGTTTAGAAGGAGATGAAGCTTTCTTT

V: TRBV19
D: .
size: .
J: TRBJ1-5
CDR3: CASSPQGSGQPQHF
DNA: TGTGCCAGTAGTCCCCAGGGGTCGGGACAGCCCCAGCATTTT

V: TRBV5-1
D: TRBD1
size: once
J: TRBJ1-1
CDR3: CASSRTGVSNTEAFF
DNA: TGCGCCAGCAGCAGGACAGGGGTTTCGAACACTGAAGCTTTCTTT

V: TRBV2
D: .
size: .
J: TRBJ2-3
CDR3: CASRIRKGGPTDTQYF
DNA: TGTGCCAGCAGGATACGTAAGGGGGGCCCCACAGATACGCAGTATTTT

V: TRBV28
D: .
size: once
J: TRBJ1-2
CDR3: CASIGGRSAVRGYTF
DNA: TGTGCCAGCATAGGGGGGCGCTCGGCCGTGAGAGGCTACACCTTC

V: TRBV11-3
D: .
size: .
J: TRBJ2-3
CDR3: CASSLGDRTKDTQYF
DNA: TGTGCCAGCAGCTTAGGGGACCGGACTAAGGATACGCAGTATTTT

V: TRBV7-9
D: TRBD1
size: few
J: TRBJ1-2
CDR3: CASSLVHRGMGNGYTF
DNA: TGTGCCAGCAGCTTAGTCCACAGGGGCATGGGGAATGGCTACACCTTC

V: TRBV5-8
D: .
size: few
J: TRBJ1-2
CDR3: CASSLGGVRAINYGYTF
DNA: TGTGCCAGCAGCTTGGGGGGGGTCAGAGCCATTAACTATGGCTACACCTTC

V: TRBV3-1/TRBV3-2
D: TRBD1
size: .
J: TRBJ1-2
CDR3: CASSQEALTGTEGYTF
DNA: TGTGCCAGCAGCCAAGAGGCCCTGACAGGGACGGAAGGCTACACCTTC

V: TRBV5-8
D: TRBD1
size: .
J: TRBJ1-3
CDR3: CASSWAAGTDFSGNTIYF
DNA: TGTGCCAGCAGCTGGGCCGCCGGGACAGACTTCTCTGGAAACACCATATATTTT

V: TRBV19
D: TRBD1
size: few
J: TRBJ1-5
CDR3: CASRGDRGTYDNQPQHF
DNA: TGTGCCAGTAGAGGGGACAGGGGAACGTACGACAATCAGCCCCAGCATTTT

V: TRBV7-8
D: .
size: .
J: TRBJ2-5
CDR3: CASSLGVGGQETQYF
DNA: TGTGCCAGCAGCTTAGGAGTCGGCGGACAAGAGACCCAGTACTTC

V: TRBV11-3
D: .
size: .
J: TRBJ2-3
CDR3: CASRLADTQYF
DNA: TGTGCCAGCAGATTGGCAGATACGCAGTATTTT

V: TRBV6-4
D: .
size: .
J: TRBJ1-2
CDR3: CASSPEWGQGYGYTF
DNA: TGTGCCAGCAGCCCCGAGTGGGGGCAGGGCTATGGCTACACCTTC

V: TRBV6-5
D: TRBD2
size: .
J: TRBJ2-1
CDR3: CASSLVAGASYEQFF
DNA: TGTGCCAGCAGCCTAGTAGCGGGAGCGTCGTATGAGCAGTTCTTC

V: TRBV5-1
D: TRBD1
size: once
J: TRBJ2-5
CDR3: CASSFDRGVGETQYF
DNA: TGCGCCAGCAGCTTCGACAGGGGGGTCGGAGAGACCCAGTACTTC

V: TRBV29-1
D: TRBD1
size: .
J: TRBJ1-2
CDR3: CSVSTGGAYGYTF
DNA: TGCAGCGTTAGCACAGGGGGAGCCTATGGCTACACCTTC

V: TRBV20-1
D: .
size: .
J: TRBJ2-3
CDR3: CSRTSADTQYF
DNA: TGCAGCCGTACTAGTGCAGATACGCAGTATTTT

V: TRBV11-3
D: .
size: .
J: TRBJ2-1
CDR3: CASQLISYNEQFF
DNA: TGTGCCAGCCAACTGATCTCCTACAATGAGCAGTTCTTC

V: TRBV5-5
D: .
size: few
J: TRBJ2-7
CDR3: CASSLIPTGGDEQYF
DNA: TGTGCCAGCAGCTTAATTCCCACTGGGGGCGACGAGCAGTACTTC

V: TRBV19
D: TRBD1
size: .
J: TRBJ2-5
CDR3: CASRQGQETQYF
DNA: TGTGCCAGCAGACAGGGTCAAGAGACCCAGTACTTC

V: TRBV28
D: .
size: .
J: TRBJ1-4
CDR3: CASSLLGMNEKLFF
DNA: TGTGCCAGCAGTTTATTGGGGATGAATGAAAAACTGTTTTTT

V: TRBV29-1
D: TRBD2
size: .
J: TRBJ2-5
CDR3: CSVEHPLVAGGAETQYF
DNA: TGCAGCGTTGAACACCCATTGGTAGCGGGAGGTGCAGAGACCCAGTACTTC

V: TRBV6-6
D: .
size: .
J: TRBJ2-3
CDR3: CASSSTRDPISDTQYF
DNA: TGTGCCAGCAGTTCAACTCGGGACCCTATCTCAGATACGCAGTATTTT

V: TRBV4-1
D: .
size: .
J: TRBJ1-2
CDR3: CASSQVASPNGYTF
DNA: TGCGCCAGCAGCCAAGTGGCCAGTCCCAATGGCTACACCTTC

V: TRBV5-1
D: .
size: .
J: TRBJ1-5
CDR3: CASSEGAGNQPQHF
DNA: TGCGCCAGCAGCGAGGGCGCTGGGAATCAGCCCCAGCATTTT

V: TRBV7-2
D: .
size: .
J: TRBJ2-4
CDR3: CASSLLVDIQYF
DNA: TGTGCCAGCAGCTTATTAGTGGACATTCAGTACTTC

V: TRBV28
D: .
size: .
J: TRBJ2-5
CDR3: CASSITRAGETQYF
DNA: TGTGCCAGCAGTATCACCCGAGCTGGGGAGACCCAGTACTTC

V: TRBV6-5
D: TRBD1
size: .
J: TRBJ1-2
CDR3: CASSYGTGRTNYGYTF
DNA: TGTGCCAGCAGTTACGGGACAGGGCGAACTAACTATGGCTACACCTTC

V: TRBV7-2
D: .
size: .
J: TRBJ2-1
CDR3: CASSLKGLSNEQFF
DNA: TGTGCCAGCAGCTTAAAGGGACTGAGCAATGAGCAGTTCTTC

V: TRBV27
D: .
size: .
J: TRBJ2-7
CDR3: CASSLWIEGGEQYF
DNA: TGTGCCAGCAGTTTATGGATAGAGGGCGGGGAGCAGTACTTC

V: TRBV5-4
D: TRBD2
size: once
J: TRBJ2-3
CDR3: CASRTGTSETTDTQYF
DNA: TGTGCCAGCAGAACCGGGACTAGCGAAACCACAGATACGCAGTATTTT

V: TRBV29-1
D: TRBD1
size: .
J: TRBJ2-1
CDR3: CSVGGHRDRVINEQFF
DNA: TGCAGCGTTGGAGGGCACCGGGACAGGGTAATCAATGAGCAGTTCTTC

V: TRBV4-3
D: TRBD1
size: .
J: TRBJ2-5
CDR3: CASSQDQAGGRGETQYF
DNA: TGCGCCAGCAGCCAAGATCAGGCAGGGGGAAGAGGAGAGACCCAGTACTTC

V: TRBV7-8
D: .
size: .
J: TRBJ2-7
CDR3: CASSPLAGEYEQYF
DNA: TGTGCCAGCAGCCCCCTCGCAGGGGAGTACGAGCAGTACTTC

V: TRBV6-5
D: TRBD1
size: .
J: TRBJ1-5
CDR3: CASTLDRVVQPQHF
DNA: TGTGCCAGCACCTTAGACAGGGTAGTTCAGCCCCAGCATTTT

V: TRBV4-3
D: TRBD2
size: .
J: TRBJ2-1
CDR3: CASSQDLSGSHNEQFF
DNA: TGCGCCAGCAGCCAAGATCTTAGCGGGAGCCACAATGAGCAGTTCTTC

V: TRBV19
D: .
size: .
J: TRBJ1-5
CDR3: CASSIGVSFSNQPQHF
DNA: TGTGCCAGTAGTATAGGAGTGAGCTTTAGCAATCAGCCCCAGCATTTT

V: TRBV30
D: .
size: .
J: TRBJ1-2
CDR3: CAWSRERGYGYTF
DNA: TGTGCCTGGAGTAGAGAAAGGGGATATGGCTACACCTTC

V: TRBV29-1
D: .
size: .
J: TRBJ2-3
CDR3: CSVDWQGKDTQYF
DNA: TGCAGCGTTGATTGGCAGGGAAAGGATACGCAGTATTTT